This T cell receptor beta chain originates from a study of T cell changes during pregnancy in multiple sclerosis. The CDR3 loop spans 15 amino acids. Germline loops: CDR1 LNHDA, CDR2 SQIVND (reference sequence). Trimming took off 0 bases at V and 4 bases at J, with 10 bases between the two ends. Method: immunoSEQ multiplex PCR; TCRdb's copy keeps in-frame clones and lacks some. The sample lists about 40,000 clones, about 94% occurring once. This material consisted of peripheral blood, taken in the third trimester of pregnancy. This chain connects TRBV19 to TRBJ1-5; D is unresolved. This receptor was identified in a female donor with multiple sclerosis, enrolled in a pregnancy study. CDR3 sequence reads: CASSIDGSGNQPQHF. The DNA of the CDR3 is TGTGCCAGTAGTATAGACGGGTCGGGAAATCAGCCCCAGCATTTT.